The following is a TCR beta chain sequence with its context. The target of this receptor is not known. Per-nucleotide qualities are absent, and no much larger clonotype sits a single base away. The data were obtained in a study of shared clonotypes between healthy human individuals (dated by TCRdb to about 2020). Describing the broader study: The cohort comprised a couple of women and a few men aged 18 to 49 years. Libraries were prepared and TCR repertoires were sequenced by different laboratories using diverse techniques, in order to increase sequencing depth and limit assay-specific biases. Per donor, three plates each were used for CD4 naive and CD4 memory, two for CD8 naive, and one for CD8 memory. Each donor's leukapheresis produced roughly between about 0.85 and 10 billion PBMCs. To estimate repertoire size and how much clonotype sharing occurs between individuals, the study deeply sequenced the blood TCR repertoires of 5 or 6 healthy adults. The paper's findings and limits, for the study overall: Based on pairwise subsampling, the degree of clonotype sharing among donors was expected to be affected by sequencing depth. Naive subsets generally had larger estimated clonotype richness than memory subsets did. Even with the large sequencing depth, rarefaction of the sorted-subset datasets indicated that sequencing was incomplete. Sharing across several donors was observed for about 4.8% of naive CD4, 3% to 3.5% of naive CD8, 2% to 2.5% of memory CD4, and less than 0.45% of memory CD8 clonotypes. Compared with non-shared clonotypes, the clonotypes found in all four sorted-subset donors had higher generation probabilities. Only blood was sampled, and tissue TCR repertoires likely differ from those in blood. Because the study included only a small number of donors, the genetic and exposure-history diversity represented was limited.

The germline V gene (reference sequence) specifies LNHDA as CDR1 and SQIVND as CDR2. The cysteine opens and the phenylalanine closes a CDR3 of 16 amino acids. The retained sequence is limited to the CDR3, 48 bases, with the frame set at the first base. Trimming at the junction amounts to 3 bases on V and 3 bases on J, and the germline ends lie 14 bases apart. TCR CDR3 regions were amplified from genomic DNA by multiplex PCR using the deep immunoSEQ assay. Genomic DNA extracted from each cell subset was distributed evenly over all wells of several immunoSEQ 96-well plates, and each plate served as one replicate. For sorted subsets, roughly 200 ng genomic DNA, equal to some 28,000 T cell genomes, was loaded into each replicate PCR. The purified libraries were quantified using a Qubit 3.0 fluorometer, sized with a Bioanalyzer 2100, and then quantified again using the KAPA Library Quantification kit. Every immunoSEQ 96-well plate was sequenced on a dedicated single-read 150-cycle Illumina NextSeq 550 flow cell. On the authors' methods: The immunoSEQ output contained only junctional sequences without quality scores, so filtering could not match that applied to full-length reads. To assign V/J genes and CDR3, sequences were annotated using PyIR, a Python wrapper for IgBLAST v1.9, with IMGT germline references. Reads were removed for weak V/J assignments (E-value above 1e-6), missing CDR3, stop codons, out-of-frame junctions, or ambiguous translated residues. V3J clonotypes were defined as sequences sharing the same inferred V gene, J gene, and CDR3 amino acid sequence. To compute the percentage overlap between repertoires, the number of shared unique clonotypes was divided by the size of the smaller repertoire. Repertoire richness was assessed with RTK rarefaction, the Chao1 estimator, and Recon v2.1 estimates of unobserved clonotypes. Generation probabilities for all TCRbeta clonotypes obtained by the gDNA method from a handful of donors were computed using OLGA. The table was pulled from immuneACCESS by TCRdb, which kept in-frame rearrangements only. Such tables lose some clones; where checked, under half of the loss comes from unresolved V genes, and the rest has no known cause. V and J calls and clone size are those listed in that table; D and trimming were worked out from the DNA. Recorded for this sample are more than 2,000,000 clones; approximately 94% of them occurred a single time. More than 0.12% of the sample is in the top ten clones.

The donors were healthy, HIV-negative adults who had no recently reported acute infections or vaccinations. Every donor was a Caucasian adult residing in Nashville, Tennessee, USA. CD4+ T cells were enriched by magnetic negative selection; naive cells were then positively selected on CD45RA, and the negative fraction formed the memory subset. Blood was collected by leukapheresis, and PBMCs were isolated by Ficoll-Histopaque density gradient centrifugation and then cryopreserved in liquid nitrogen vapor phase. Analytical flow cytometry was used to check the purity and quantity of each magnetically sorted T cell population. From each sorted fraction, genomic DNA was isolated and quantified by UV absorbance on a Nanodrop 2000c.

The source of this sequence is a man between 18 and 35 years old in good health. Sequencing was carried out using naive CD4+ T cells sorted from blood. Interpreted using the paper, the cell subset or site label stands for: CD45RA+ positively selected. The rearrangement joined TRBV19 to TRBJ2-2; a confident D gene designation cannot be given. The bases read TGTGCCAGTAGTATGTCACCCACGGTGGACACCGGGGAGCTGTTTTTT. This yields the protein CASSMSPTVDTGELFF.